This T cell receptor beta chain was captured by sequencing in a study of T cells in localized non-small cell lung cancer. Repertoires were generated with immunoSEQ multiplex PCR, while TCRdb's copy carries only in-frame clones and drops some. The data contain 20,000 to 30,000 clones, about nine tenths of them seen just once; the ten biggest clones take up roughly 10%. CDR1 and CDR2 (germline): SGHTA, FQGNSA. Trimming took off 5 bases at V and 9 bases at J, with 14 bases between the two ends. The CDR3 has 13 residues. The TCR comes from a woman aged 40-69 years with stage III lung adenocarcinoma. The rearrangement joins TRBV7-2 to TRBJ2-1, with D maybe TRBD2 (5 bases). The source was peripheral blood mononuclear cells, collected before any cancer treatment. The CDR3 loop is CASSLGIAGEQFF. CDR3 in DNA: TGTGCCAGCAGCCTCGGGATAGCAGGTGAGCAGTTCTTC.